Listed below are T cell receptor beta chains from one sample, sequenced in a study of cytomegalovirus exposure and HLA in healthy donors. The repertoire was sequenced with immunoSEQ multiplex PCR; TCRdb's copy has only in-frame clones and lacks some. This sample has 90,000 to 110,000 clones, with 55% to 75% found just once. Sequencing used PBMCs. These receptors were collected from a woman aged 65 to 85 in good health and CMV-seropositive. CDR3s include the opening cysteine and the closing phenylalanine or tryptophan. The D gene is left open where the match is weak. Clone size appears in some rows only: once, few, many, or a class for an expanded clone.

.	few	TRBV6-4	TRBJ1-1	TGTGCCAGCAGCGACGAGGGTTTGAAGAACACTGAAGCTTTCTTT	CASSDEGLKNTEAFF
.	.	TRBV19	TRBJ1-5	TGTGCCAGTAGGACAGGACAGCTTAGCAATCAGCCCCAGCATTTT	CASRTGQLSNQPQHF
TRBD1	.	TRBV7-2	TRBJ1-2	TGTGCCAGCAGCTTAGGACAGGGTGGCTACACCTTC	CASSLGQGGYTF
TRBD1	.	TRBV6-5	TRBJ1-3	TGTGCCAGCAGTTACTCTCAGGGGGCGCATGGAAACACCATATATTTT	CASSYSQGAHGNTIYF
TRBD1	.	TRBV4-1	TRBJ1-6	TGCGCCAGCAGCCTAACCGGGACAGGGAATTCACCCCTCCACTTT	CASSLTGTGNSPLHF
.	.	TRBV10-3	TRBJ2-3	TGTGCCATCAGTTCTAGCGCTATAAGCACAGATACGCAGTATTTT	CAISSSAISTDTQYF
.	.	TRBV7-2	TRBJ1-1	TGTGCCAGCAGCCCCGGGGGGAACACTGAAGCTTTCTTT	CASSPGGNTEAFF
TRBD1	once	TRBV5-1	TRBJ1-1	TGCGCCAGCAGCTTGGGACAGGGCACAGCTTTCTTT	CASSLGQGTAFF
TRBD1	.	TRBV11-3	TRBJ2-7	TGTGCCAGCAGCTTAGGGGCAGGGGGAACCTACGAGCAGTACTTC	CASSLGAGGTYEQYF
.	few	TRBV5-1	TRBJ1-1	TGCGCCAGCAGCTTGGGGCGGAGGGAGACTGAAGCTTTCTTT	CASSLGRRETEAFF
TRBD1	.	TRBV18	TRBJ1-6	TGTGCCAGCTCGCCGGTACAGGGGTTACATAATTCACCCCTCCACTTT	CASSPVQGLHNSPLHF
TRBD2	.	TRBV6-6	TRBJ2-7	TGTGCCAGCAGTTACTCGTCTAGCGGCTCCTACGAGCAGTACTTC	CASSYSSSGSYEQYF
TRBD1	.	TRBV19	TRBJ1-5	TGTGCCAGTAGAACGACAGGGGATAGCAATCAGCCCCAGCATTTT	CASRTTGDSNQPQHF
.	medium-sized	TRBV6-5	TRBJ1-3	TGTGCCAGCAGTTACTCACAGGCCGCCGGGGGAAACACCATATATTTT	CASSYSQAAGGNTIYF
TRBD1	.	TRBV7-7	TRBJ2-7	TGTGCTAGCAGCCGGGACAGGGCCTACGAGCAGTACTTC	CASSRDRAYEQYF
TRBD1	.	TRBV6-1	TRBJ2-7	TGTGCCAGCAGTGAAGGGACAGGGGGCGCCTTCTTC	CASSEGTGGAFF
.	medium-sized	TRBV4-3	TRBJ2-5	TGCGCCAGCAGCCAAGATCTACAGCAAGAGACCCAGTACTTC	CASSQDLQQETQYF
TRBD1	.	TRBV7-9	TRBJ1-6	TGTGCCAGCAGCTTAGTAGGGGGCGGTAATTCACCCCTCCACTTT	CASSLVGGGNSPLHF
TRBD1	.	TRBV7-2	TRBJ2-2	TGTGCCAGCAGCCGGGACAGCACCGGGGAGCTGTTTTTT	CASSRDSTGELFF
TRBD2	few	TRBV7-9	TRBJ2-7	TGTGCCAGCAGCCCCCCCTTTCGGGGGGGCAACGAGCAGTACTTC	CASSPPFRGGNEQYF
.	.	TRBV10-3	TRBJ2-5	TGTGCCATCAGTGAGTTACAAGAGACCCAGTACTTC	CAISELQETQYF
.	.	TRBV6-1	TRBJ1-4	TGTGCCAGCAGTGACTTGGGAGGGTGGGGGACTAATGAAAAACTGTTTTTT	CASSDLGGWGTNEKLFF
TRBD1	.	TRBV7-9	TRBJ1-1	TGTGCCAGCAGCTCCCCGACAGGGCGGGGGGGGACTGAAGCTTTCTTT	CASSSPTGRGGTEAFF
.	once	TRBV27	TRBJ2-5	TGTGCCAGCAGACCTGGACAGGAGGGCCTCCAAGAGACCCAGTACTTC	CASRPGQEGLQETQYF
.	few	TRBV19	TRBJ2-7	TGTGCCAGTAGTGATCAGGGTGCGGGATCCTACGAGCAGTACTTC	CASSDQGAGSYEQYF
.	.	TRBV6-5	TRBJ1-6	TGTGCCAGCAGTTACGGGGGGGACGGGGCATCACCCCTCCACTTT	CASSYGGDGASPLHF
TRBD2	.	TRBV7-2	TRBJ2-5	TGTGCCAGCAGCTTTAATAGCGGGGGCCAAGAGACCCAGTACTTC	CASSFNSGGQETQYF
.	.	TRBV5-1	TRBJ1-2	TGCGCCAGCAGCAGGGGGGGGGACCCTGGTCCGTATGGCTACACCTTC	CASSRGGDPGPYGYTF